The sequence of this TCR beta chain was determined in a study of OX40 agonist ivuxolimab in advanced cancers. Deletions cut 6 bases from V and 5 bases from J, with 10 bases between. The germline gives CDR1 LNHDA, CDR2 SQIVND (reference sequence). This CDR3 has 12 residues. A remark on this clone: Its antigen is as yet unknown.

Clones were read by immunoSEQ multiplex PCR, and TCRdb kept only the in-frame ones, dropping some. Seen here are 70,000 to 95,000 clones, just over 85% observed once, and the top ten hold approximately 2.6%. Study findings and constraints: The antigen specificity of the peripheral T cells (those that were expanded) was not determined. There was clonal expansion of CD4+ and CD8+ blood T cells by week 6 at 0.1 to 3.0 mg/kg.

The gene calls are TRBV19 and TRBJ2-5; either TRBD1 or TRBD2 may supply D (5 bases each). Specimen: CD4+ or CD8+ T cells sorted from blood, collected in a trial of the OX40 agonist ivuxolimab. The clonotype comes from an adult with an advanced solid tumor such as melanoma, head and neck, liver or kidney cancer. The CDR3 region has the DNA TGTGCCAGTAGGAGGGGACGGGAGACCCAGTACTTC. It specifies CASRRGRETQYF.